These 3 T cell receptor beta chains came from one sample sequenced in a study of shared clonotypes between healthy human individuals. The table came from immunoSEQ multiplex PCR; TCRdb's copy has only in-frame clones and leaves some out. The sample contains under 600,000 clones, almost 97% of which appear only once. The sequenced sample consisted of naive CD4+ T cells sorted from blood. Subset specified: CD45RA+ positively selected. These receptors were collected from a woman aged 25 to 39 in good health.

V usage is TRBV14 and J usage is TRBJ2-5, with D perhaps assigned TRBD1 or TRBD2 (5 bases each). Germline CDR1 is SGHDN and CDR2 is FVKESK. V lost 2 bases, J lost 4 bases, and 17 bases lay in between. This CDR3 comprises 16 residues. The CDR3: CASSQKATAGGETQYF. For the CDR3, the DNA is TGTGCCAGCAGCCAAAAGGCCACAGCTGGGGGAGAGACCCAGTACTTC. The variable domain in full, completed from reference TRBV14 and TRBJ2-5, reads EAGVTQFPSHSVIEKGQTVTLRCDPISGHDNLYWYRRVMGKEIKFLLHFVKESKQDESGMPNNRFLAERTGGTYSTLKVQPAELEDSGVYFCASSQKATAGGETQYFGPGTRLLVL.

The genes are TRBV5-1 and TRBJ2-7; TRBD1 matches 7 bases. After removal of 1 base from V and 5 bases from J, the junction contained 9 bases not matched to a gene. The germline V gene encodes CDR1 SGHRS and CDR2 YFSETQ. The CDR3 length is 15 residues. The CDR3 spells CASSLITGVVDEQYF. For the CDR3, the DNA is TGCGCCAGCAGCTTGATTACAGGGGTGGTGGACGAGCAGTACTTC.

The count of this clone is one. The chain uses TRBV5-4 and TRBJ2-5; D gene uncertain. Trimming stripped 4 bases from V and 2 bases from J, with 12 bases between. CDR1 SGHNT and CDR2 YYREEE come from the germline V gene (reference sequence). The CDR3 sequence is 14 residues long. The DNA of the CDR3 is TGTGCCAGCAGCCCGGCACAGCGACAAGAGACCCAGTACTTC. As protein: CASSPAQRQETQYF.